These 10 T cell receptor beta chains were sequenced from one sample in a study of T cells in Graves' hyperthyroidism and ophthalmopathy. Amplification of TCR beta CDR3 regions used RNA as the template. First-round RT-PCR of the TCR CDR3 relied on the HTBI primer set. TCRdb re-derived calls from the multiplex PCR reads in MiXCR, one entry per CDR3 protein. This sample has 650,000 to 700,000 distinct CDR3 sequences, with 15% to 20% found just once. The sequenced sample consisted of blood. These TCRs come from a man between 50 and 59 years old with Graves' hyperthyroidism.

Note on this clonotype: An end of the junction does not agree with germline; a read error may underlie this. V usage is TRBV3-1 and J usage is TRBJ1-3, with a tentative D call TRBD1 (5 bases). The CDR3 contains 15 residues. CDR1 and CDR2 from the germline V gene are LGHDT and YNNKEL (reference sequence). The chain's CDR3 is CVSSPFAGRGNTIYF. CDR3 DNA: TGTGTCAGCAGCCCCTTCGCGGGACGTGGAAACACCATATATTTT.

This rearrangement joins TRBV7-6 to TRBJ1-5, with 8 bases matching TRBD1. V shed 1 base and J 4 bases; nucleotides not matched to a gene: 6. The length of the CDR3 is 16 residues. Germline V gives CDR1 SGHVS, CDR2 FNYEAQ. The CDR3 sequence is CASSLGQGARNQPQHF. The CDR3 DNA reads as TGTGCCAGCAGCTTAGGCCAGGGGGCGAGGAATCAGCCCCAGCATTTT.

There are a few counts of this clonotype. This chain uses TRBV7-9 with TRBJ2-7, with 10 bases that match TRBD2. This CDR3 is built from 16 residues. The V gene end was trimmed by 5 bases and the J gene end by 4 bases; junction bases not matched to a gene: 11. Germline CDR1 is SEHNR and CDR2 is FQNEAQ (reference sequence). This CDR3 reads CASSPRVLAGDYEQYF. The CDR3 DNA is TGTGCCAGCAGCCCGAGGGTGCTAGCGGGAGATTACGAGCAGTACTTC.

Points on this clonotype: This may be a read error, as it is one base from a much larger clone. The chain has TRBV7-2 and TRBJ2-7; possible D gene TRBD2, 5 bases. This CDR3 has 14 residues. Germline V gives CDR1 SGHTA, CDR2 FQGNSA. The CDR3 DNA is TGTGCCAGCAACTTAGAGGGATCCCCCTACGAGCAGTACTTC. It encodes CASNLEGSPYEQYF. Full variable domain (outside the CDR3, taken from reference TRBV7-2 and TRBJ2-7): GAGVSQSPSNKVTEKGKDVELRCDPISGHTALYWYRQSLGQGLEFLIYFQGNSAPDKSGLPSDRFSAERTGGSVSTLTIQRTQQEDSAVYLCASNLEGSPYEQYFGPGTRLTVT.

This clonotype was seen more than once but under ten times. The CDR3 region is CASSLGVYEQFF. In nucleotides, the CDR3 is TGTGCCAGCAGCTTAGGAGTTTATGAGCAGTTCTTC. The chain combines TRBV7-6 with TRBJ2-1, with no clear D. There are 12 residues in the CDR3. Germline V lookup: CDR1 SGHVS, CDR2 FNYEAQ. V was cut by 1 base and J by 8 bases, with 6 bases left in between.

In its sample, this clonotype was seen many times. This chain uses TRBV24-1 with TRBJ2-2; 8 nucleotides align to TRBD2. The CDR3 spans 16 residues. Germline CDR1 and CDR2: KGHDR and SFDVKD. V lost 6 bases and J lost 0; bases outside the gene matches: 5. The CDR3 coding sequence is TGTGCCACCAGTACCACTAGCGGAGCGAACACCGGGGAGCTGTTTTTT. Translation gives CATSTTSGANTGELFF.

The CDR3, as DNA: TGTGCCAGCAGCGTAGATGGGACTAGCGGAGAGACCCAGTACTTC. This translates into CASSVDGTSGETQYF. The chain links TRBV9 to TRBJ2-5; TRBD2 aligns across 11 bases. After removal of 0 bases from V and 4 bases from J, the junction contained 2 bases not matched to a gene. Germline V gives CDR1 SGDLS, CDR2 YYNGEE. This CDR3 is built from 15 residues.

The chain is built from TRBV10-3 and TRBJ2-7; possible D gene TRBD1, 5 bases. V was cut by 2 bases and J by 0 bases, with 17 bases left in between. Germline V CDR1 and CDR2: ENHRY, SYGVKD. The CDR3 length is 17 residues. The CDR3 sequence is CAISEPNQGKNSYEQYF. The CDR3 nucleotides read TGTGCCATCAGTGAGCCTAATCAGGGAAAGAACTCCTACGAGCAGTACTTC.

This clonotype showed up many times. V and J are TRBV24-1 and TRBJ2-2, with D possibly matching TRBD1 (6 bases). CDR1 is KGHDR and CDR2 is SFDVKD in the germline V gene. V lost 9 bases and J lost 1, with 20 bases in between. The CDR3 is 17 residues long. This CDR3 is CATGSQYGTKNTGELFF. The CDR3 DNA is TGTGCCACCGGGTCCCAGTACGGGACAAAGAACACCGGGGAGCTGTTTTTT.

This clonotype was seen more than once but under ten times. The chain carries TRBV18 and TRBJ2-7; D possibly corresponds to TRBD1 (6 bases). The CDR3 runs to 14 residues. V lost 4 bases to trimming and J lost 2 bases, with 12 bases between them. Germline V gene sequence: CDR1 KGHSH, CDR2 LQKENI. This CDR3 is CASSRQGTAYEQYF. The CDR3 DNA reads as TGTGCCAGCTCACGTCAGGGGACCGCCTACGAGCAGTACTTC.